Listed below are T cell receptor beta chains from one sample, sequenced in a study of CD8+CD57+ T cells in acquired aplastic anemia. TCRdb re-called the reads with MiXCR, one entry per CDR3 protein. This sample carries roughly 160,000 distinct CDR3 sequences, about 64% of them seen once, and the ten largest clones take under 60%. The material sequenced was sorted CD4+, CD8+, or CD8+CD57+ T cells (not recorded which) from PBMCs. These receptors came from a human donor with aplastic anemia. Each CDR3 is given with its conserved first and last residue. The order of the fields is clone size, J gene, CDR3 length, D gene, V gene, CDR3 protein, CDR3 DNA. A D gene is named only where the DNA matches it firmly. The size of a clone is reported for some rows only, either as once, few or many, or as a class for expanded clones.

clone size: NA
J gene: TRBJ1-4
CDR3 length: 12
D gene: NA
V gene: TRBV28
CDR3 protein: CASTSLRGKLFF
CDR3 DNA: TGTGCCAGCACCTCGCTGAGGGGAAAACTGTTTTTT

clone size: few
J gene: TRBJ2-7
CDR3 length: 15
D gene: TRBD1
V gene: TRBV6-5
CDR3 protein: CASSYSGQGAAEQYF
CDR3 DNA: TGTGCCAGCAGTTACTCGGGGCAGGGGGCGGCCGAGCAGTACTTC

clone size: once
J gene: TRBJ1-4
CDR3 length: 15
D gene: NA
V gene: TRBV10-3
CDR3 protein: CAISDPGTPQEKLFF
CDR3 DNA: TGTGCCATCAGTGATCCCGGGACCCCTCAGGAAAAACTGTTTTTT

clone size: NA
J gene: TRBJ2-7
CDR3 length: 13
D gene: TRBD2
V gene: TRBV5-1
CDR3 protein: CASRGTNSYEQYF
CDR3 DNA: TGCGCCAGCAGGGGGACTAACTCCTACGAGCAGTACTTC

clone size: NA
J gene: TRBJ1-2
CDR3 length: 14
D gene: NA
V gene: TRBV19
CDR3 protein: CASSMRTDNYGYTF
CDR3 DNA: TGTGCCAGTAGTATGAGGACCGACAACTATGGCTACACCTTC

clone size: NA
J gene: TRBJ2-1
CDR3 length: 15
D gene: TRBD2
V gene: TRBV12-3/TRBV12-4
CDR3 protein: CASTTTSGSTDEQFF
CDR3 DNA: TGTGCCAGCACCACGACTAGCGGGAGTACTGATGAGCAGTTCTTC

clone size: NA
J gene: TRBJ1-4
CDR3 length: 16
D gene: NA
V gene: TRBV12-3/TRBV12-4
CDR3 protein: CAISELGSPVSEKLFF
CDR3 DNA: TGTGCCATCAGTGAGTTGGGGAGCCCAGTTAGTGAAAAACTGTTTTTT

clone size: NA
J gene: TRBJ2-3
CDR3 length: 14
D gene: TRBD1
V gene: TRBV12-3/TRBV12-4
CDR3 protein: CASSPRTGADTQYF
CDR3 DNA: TGTGCCAGCAGTCCTCGGACAGGAGCAGATACGCAGTATTTT

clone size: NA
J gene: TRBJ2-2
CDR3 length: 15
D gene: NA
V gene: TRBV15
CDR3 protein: CATSRDRISAGELFF
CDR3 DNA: TGTGCCACCAGCAGAGACCGCATTTCGGCCGGGGAGCTGTTTTTT

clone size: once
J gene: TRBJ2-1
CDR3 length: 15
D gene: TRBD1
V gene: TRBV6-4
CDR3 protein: CASSDGTGDTGEQFF
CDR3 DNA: TGTGCCAGCAGTGACGGGACAGGGGACACCGGGGAGCAGTTCTTC

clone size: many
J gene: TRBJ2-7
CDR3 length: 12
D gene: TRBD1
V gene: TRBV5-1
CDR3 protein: CASSWTGDEQYF
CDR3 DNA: TGCGCCAGCAGCTGGACAGGGGATGAGCAGTACTTC

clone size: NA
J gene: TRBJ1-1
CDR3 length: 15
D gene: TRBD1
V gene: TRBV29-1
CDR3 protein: CSVPPVGGQNTEAFF
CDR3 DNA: TGCAGCGTACCGCCTGTAGGGGGCCAGAACACTGAAGCTTTCTTT

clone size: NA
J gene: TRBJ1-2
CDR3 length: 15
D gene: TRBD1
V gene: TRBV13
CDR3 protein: CASSSRQGVSYGYTF
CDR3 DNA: TGTGCCAGCAGCTCGCGGCAGGGGGTATCGTATGGCTACACCTTC

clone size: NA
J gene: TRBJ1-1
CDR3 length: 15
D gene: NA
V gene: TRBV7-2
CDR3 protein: CASSLDRTVNTEAFF
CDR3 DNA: TGTGCCAGCAGCTTAGATCGGACAGTGAACACTGAAGCTTTCTTT

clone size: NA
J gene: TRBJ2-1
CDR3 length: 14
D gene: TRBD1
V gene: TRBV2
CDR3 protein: CASSIWDRGYEQFF
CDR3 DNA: TGTGCCAGCAGTATATGGGACAGGGGTTATGAGCAGTTCTTC

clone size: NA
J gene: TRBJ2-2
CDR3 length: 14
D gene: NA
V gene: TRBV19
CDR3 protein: CASSIPMATGELFF
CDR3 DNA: TGTGCCAGTAGTATCCCCATGGCTACCGGGGAGCTGTTTTTT

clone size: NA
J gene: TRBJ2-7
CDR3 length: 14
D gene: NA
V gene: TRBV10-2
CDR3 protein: CASTGTDITYEQYF
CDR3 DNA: TGCGCCAGCACAGGGACGGACATAACCTACGAGCAGTACTTC

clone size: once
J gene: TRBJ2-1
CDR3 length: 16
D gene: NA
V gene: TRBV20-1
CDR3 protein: CSARDRKARSYNEQFF
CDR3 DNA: TGCAGTGCTAGAGATCGGAAAGCGCGTTCCTACAATGAGCAGTTCTTC

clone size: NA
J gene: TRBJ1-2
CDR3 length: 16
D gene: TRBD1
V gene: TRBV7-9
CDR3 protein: CASSLSGTGGLDGYTF
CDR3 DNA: TGTGCCAGCAGCCTGAGCGGGACAGGGGGTTTGGATGGCTACACCTTC

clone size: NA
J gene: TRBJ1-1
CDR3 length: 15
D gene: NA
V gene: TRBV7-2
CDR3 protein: CASSLATGGSTEAFF
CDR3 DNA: TGTGCCAGCAGCTTAGCGACGGGGGGGAGCACTGAAGCTTTCTTT

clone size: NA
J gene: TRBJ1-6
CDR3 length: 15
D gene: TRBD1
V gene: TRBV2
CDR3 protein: CASSEEGQVNSPLHF
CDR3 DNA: TGTGCCAGCAGTGAAGAAGGACAGGTGAATTCACCCCTCCACTTT

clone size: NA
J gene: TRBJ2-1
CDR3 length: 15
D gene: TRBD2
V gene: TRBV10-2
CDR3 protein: CASRPGTSGLDEQFF
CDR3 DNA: TGCGCCAGCAGACCCGGGACTAGCGGGTTGGATGAGCAGTTCTTC

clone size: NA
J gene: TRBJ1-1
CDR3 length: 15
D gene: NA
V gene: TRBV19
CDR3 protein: CASSIAQGSNTEAFF
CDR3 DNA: TGTGCCAGTAGTATAGCTCAGGGGTCGAACACTGAAGCTTTCTTT

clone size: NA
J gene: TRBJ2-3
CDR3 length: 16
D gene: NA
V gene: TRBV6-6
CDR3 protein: CASSYGRTLSTDTQYF
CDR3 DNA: TGTGCCAGCAGTTACGGGAGGACACTCAGCACAGATACGCAGTATTTT

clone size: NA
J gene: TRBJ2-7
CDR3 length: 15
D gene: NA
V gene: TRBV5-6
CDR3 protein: CASSLKAQIRYEQYF
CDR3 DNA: TGTGCCAGCAGCTTGAAGGCCCAGATCCGCTACGAGCAGTACTTC

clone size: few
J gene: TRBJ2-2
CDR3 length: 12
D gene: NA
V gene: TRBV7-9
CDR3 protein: CASSSRVGELFF
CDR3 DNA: TGTGCCAGCAGCTCTCGTGTCGGGGAGCTGTTTTTT

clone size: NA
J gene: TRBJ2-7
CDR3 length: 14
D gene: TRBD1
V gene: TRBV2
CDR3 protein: CAINRDRGSYEQYF
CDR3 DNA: TGTGCCATCAACCGGGACAGGGGCTCCTACGAGCAGTACTTC

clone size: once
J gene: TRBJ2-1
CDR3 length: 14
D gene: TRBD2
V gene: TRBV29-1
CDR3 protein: CSVEKASGSNEQFF
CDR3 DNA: TGCAGCGTTGAAAAGGCTAGCGGGAGCAATGAGCAGTTCTTC

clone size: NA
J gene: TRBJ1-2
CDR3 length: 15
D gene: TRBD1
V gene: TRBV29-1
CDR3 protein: CSVEAGQGVLIRGTF
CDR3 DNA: TGCAGCGTTGAAGCTGGACAGGGTGTTTTAATCAGGGGCACCTTC

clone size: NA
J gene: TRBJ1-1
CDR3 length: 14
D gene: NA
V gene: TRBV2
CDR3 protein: CASNSIGEGTEAFF
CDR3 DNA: TGTGCCAGCAACTCGATCGGAGAGGGCACTGAAGCTTTCTTT

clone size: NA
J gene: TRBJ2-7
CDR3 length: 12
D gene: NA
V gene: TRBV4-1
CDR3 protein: CASSPISYEQYF
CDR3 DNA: TGCGCCAGCAGCCCAATATCCTACGAGCAGTACTTC

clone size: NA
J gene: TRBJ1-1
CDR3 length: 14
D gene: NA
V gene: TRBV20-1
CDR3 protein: CSARDFRGHTEAFF
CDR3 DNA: TGCAGTGCTAGAGATTTCCGGGGACACACTGAAGCTTTCTTT

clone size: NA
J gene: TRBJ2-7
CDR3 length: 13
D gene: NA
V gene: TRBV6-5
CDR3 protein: CASSKLGGYEQYF
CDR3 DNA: TGTGCCAGCAGTAAACTGGGGGGTTACGAGCAGTACTTC

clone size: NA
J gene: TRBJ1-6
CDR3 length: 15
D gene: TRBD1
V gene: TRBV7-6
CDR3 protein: CASSLAVQGNSPLHF
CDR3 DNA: TGTGCCAGCAGCTTAGCGGTACAGGGGAATTCACCCCTCCACTTT

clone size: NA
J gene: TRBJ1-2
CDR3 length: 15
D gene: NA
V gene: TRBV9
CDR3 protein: CAGSVGGGGNYGYTF
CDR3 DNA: TGTGCCGGCAGCGTAGGGGGGGGCGGTAACTATGGCTACACCTTC

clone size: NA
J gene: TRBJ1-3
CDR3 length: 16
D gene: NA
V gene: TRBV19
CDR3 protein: CASSSQTGTTGNTIYF
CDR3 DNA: TGTGCCAGTAGTAGCCAGACCGGGACAACTGGAAACACCATATATTTT

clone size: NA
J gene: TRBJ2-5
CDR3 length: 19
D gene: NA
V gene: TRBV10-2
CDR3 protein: CASSDRGMRVAGSTETQYF
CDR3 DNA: TGCGCCAGCAGTGACAGGGGGATGAGGGTAGCGGGAAGCACGGAGACCCAGTACTTC

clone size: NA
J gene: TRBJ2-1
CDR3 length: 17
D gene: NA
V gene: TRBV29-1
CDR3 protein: CSVVLTGLPETYNEQFF
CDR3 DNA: TGCAGCGTTGTCTTAACGGGACTTCCGGAAACATACAATGAGCAGTTCTTC

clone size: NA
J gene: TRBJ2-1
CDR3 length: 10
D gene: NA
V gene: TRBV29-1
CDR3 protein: CSVALGEQFF
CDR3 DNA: TGCAGCGTTGCTCTCGGTGAGCAGTTCTTC

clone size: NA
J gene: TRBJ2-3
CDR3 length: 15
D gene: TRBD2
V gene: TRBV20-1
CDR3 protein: CSASPLAGPTDTHYF
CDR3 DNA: TGCAGTGCTAGTCCCCTAGCGGGGCCCACAGATACGCATTATTTT

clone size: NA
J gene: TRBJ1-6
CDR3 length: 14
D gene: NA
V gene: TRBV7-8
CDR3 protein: CASSSDSNYSPLHF
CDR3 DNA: TGTGCCAGCAGCTCGGACAGCAACTATTCACCCCTCCACTTT

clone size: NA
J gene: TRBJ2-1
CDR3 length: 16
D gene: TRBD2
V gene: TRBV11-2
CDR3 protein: CASSTGGLAENNEQFF
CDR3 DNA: TGTGCCAGCAGCACCGGGGGTCTAGCGGAGAATAATGAGCAGTTCTTC

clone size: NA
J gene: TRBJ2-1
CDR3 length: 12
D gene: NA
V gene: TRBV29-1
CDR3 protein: CSVEWGSAEQFF
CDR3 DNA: TGCAGCGTTGAATGGGGGTCCGCAGAGCAGTTCTTC

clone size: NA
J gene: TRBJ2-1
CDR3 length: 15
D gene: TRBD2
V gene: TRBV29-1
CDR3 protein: CSVEGVAGNYNEQFF
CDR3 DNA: TGCAGCGTTGAAGGGGTAGCGGGGAATTACAATGAGCAGTTCTTC

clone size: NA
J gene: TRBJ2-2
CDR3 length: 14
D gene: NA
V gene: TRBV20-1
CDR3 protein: CSDSYREDTGELFF
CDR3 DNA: TGCAGTGACTCATACAGGGAAGACACCGGGGAGCTGTTTTTT

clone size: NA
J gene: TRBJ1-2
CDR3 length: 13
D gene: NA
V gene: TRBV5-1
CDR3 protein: CASSAGTGFGYTF
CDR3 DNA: TGCGCCAGCAGCGCCGGAACAGGGTTTGGCTACACCTTC

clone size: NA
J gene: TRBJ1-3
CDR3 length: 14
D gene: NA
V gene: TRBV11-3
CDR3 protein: CASSLGSSGDTIYF
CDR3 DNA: TGTGCCAGCAGCTTAGGTTCCAGCGGGGACACCATATATTTT

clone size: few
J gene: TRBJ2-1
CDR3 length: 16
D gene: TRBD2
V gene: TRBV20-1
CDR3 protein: CSARDNSGDSYNEQFF
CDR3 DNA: TGCAGTGCTAGAGACAATAGCGGGGACTCCTACAATGAGCAGTTCTTC

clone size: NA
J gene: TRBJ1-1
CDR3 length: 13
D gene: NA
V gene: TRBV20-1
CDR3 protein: CSATGAGDTEAFF
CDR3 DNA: TGCAGTGCCACGGGGGCAGGGGACACTGAAGCTTTCTTT

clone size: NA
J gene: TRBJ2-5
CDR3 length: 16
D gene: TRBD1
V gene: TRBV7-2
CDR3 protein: CASSSEVGQINQPQYF
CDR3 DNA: TGTGCCAGCAGCTCCGAAGTGGGACAGATCAATCAGCCCCAGTACTTC

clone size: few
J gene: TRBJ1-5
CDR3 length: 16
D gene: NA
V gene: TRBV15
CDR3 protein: CATSRDFRTPNQPQHF
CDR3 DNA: TGTGCCACCAGCAGAGATTTTAGGACGCCCAATCAGCCCCAGCATTTT

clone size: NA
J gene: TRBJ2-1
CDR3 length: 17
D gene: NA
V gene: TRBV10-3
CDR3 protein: CAISESLASSSYNEQFF
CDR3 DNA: TGTGCCATCAGTGAGTCACTAGCCTCTAGCTCCTACAATGAGCAGTTCTTC

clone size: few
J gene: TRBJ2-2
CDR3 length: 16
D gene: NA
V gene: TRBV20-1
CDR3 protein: CSAALSRQANTGELFF
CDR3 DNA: TGCAGTGCCGCTCTCTCCCGACAGGCGAACACCGGGGAGCTGTTTTTT

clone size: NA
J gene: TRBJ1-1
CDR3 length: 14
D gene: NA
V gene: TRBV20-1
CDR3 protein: CSAREPGEETEAFF
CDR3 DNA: TGCAGTGCTAGAGAGCCGGGAGAAGAAACTGAAGCTTTCTTT

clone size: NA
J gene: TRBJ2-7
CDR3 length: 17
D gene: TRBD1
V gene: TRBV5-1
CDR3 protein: CASSLEGGTGGFYEQYF
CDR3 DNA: TGCGCCAGCAGCTTGGAAGGGGGGACAGGGGGCTTCTACGAGCAGTACTTC

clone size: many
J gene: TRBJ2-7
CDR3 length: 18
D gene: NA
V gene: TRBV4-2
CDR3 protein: CASSQSPGPGSLNYEQYF
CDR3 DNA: TGTGCCAGCAGCCAATCCCCCGGCCCGGGATCGCTTAACTACGAGCAGTACTTC

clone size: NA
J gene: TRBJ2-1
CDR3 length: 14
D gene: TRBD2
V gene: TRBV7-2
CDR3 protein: CASSGAGGWNEQFF
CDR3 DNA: TGTGCCAGCAGCGGAGCGGGGGGTTGGAATGAGCAGTTCTTC